A single sample is the source of the 15 T cell receptor beta chains below, sequenced in a study of immune evolution from preneoplasia to lung adenocarcinoma. This table comes from immunoSEQ multiplex PCR, and its TCRdb copy is limited to in-frame clones, with some not included. The top ten hold approximately 5% of the sample, which has 25,000 to 30,000 clones, less than 80% seen once. Input material: FFPE invasive lung adenocarcinoma tissue. Receptor source: a person between 60 and 69 years old with invasive lung adenocarcinoma. Some clones in this sample may be carry-over from other donors' samples.

The chain combines TRBV11-2 with TRBJ2-5; D call uncertain. The V gene's germline CDR1 is SGHAT and CDR2 FQNNGV. Trimming pared 1 base from V and 4 bases from J, leaving 4 bases between. This CDR3 region has 12 residues. Here the CDR3 DNA reads TGTGCCAGCAGCTTAGGGTTAGAGACCCAGTACTTC. As protein: CASSLGLETQYF.

The rearrangement joins TRBV7-2 to TRBJ2-7; tentative D call: TRBD2 (6 bases). Germline loops: CDR1 SGHTA, CDR2 FQGNSA. V dropped 4 bases and J dropped 2 bases, with 15 bases sitting between them. This CDR3 contains 15 residues. The CDR3 spells CASSSGPAGPYEQYF. Written as DNA, the CDR3 is TGTGCCAGCAGCTCAGGTCCGGCGGGGCCCTACGAGCAGTACTTC.

The chain carries TRBV5-6 and TRBJ1-5; D not certain. The CDR3 is 15 amino acids. Germline assignment: CDR1 SGHDT and CDR2 YYEEEE. The V end lost 0 bases, the J end lost 6 bases, and 13 bases lay between the germline ends. In DNA, the CDR3 is TGTGCCAGCAGCTTGGGATGGGCGGGGAGTCAGCCCCAGCATTTT. Translating it yields CASSLGWAGSQPQHF.

This clone was detected only a few times. The genes are TRBV2 and TRBJ2-7; a possible D gene is TRBD2 (5 bases). Trimming shortened V by 3 bases and J by 6 bases, and 15 bases separated the two germline ends. This CDR3 contains 14 residues. CDR1 and CDR2 (germline): SNHLY, FYNNEI. The CDR3 is CASSEGLRGSEQYF. The CDR3 bases are TGTGCCAGCAGTGAGGGCCTCCGGGGTTCCGAGCAGTACTTC.

The CDR3 here is CASSPRDGMRYEQYF. The CDR3 DNA reads as TGCGCCAGCAGTCCACGGGACGGTATGAGATACGAGCAGTACTTC. The rearrangement joins TRBV5-1 to TRBJ2-7; D may correspond to TRBD1 or TRBD2 (5 bases each). The V end lost 5 bases, the J end lost 4 bases, and 19 bases lay between the germline ends. The CDR3 consists of 15 residues. CDR1 is SGHRS and CDR2 is YFSETQ in the germline V gene.

V is TRBV7-2 and J is TRBJ2-7, with D hard to call. Trimming stripped 4 bases from V and 2 bases from J, with 3 bases between. The CDR3 is 11 residues long. The germline gives CDR1 SGHTA, CDR2 FQGNSA. CDR3 DNA sequence: TGTGCCAGCAGCTCCACCTACGAGCAGTACTTC. This encodes CASSSTYEQYF. Full variable domain (outside the CDR3, taken from reference TRBV7-2 and TRBJ2-7): GAGVSQSPSNKVTEKGKDVELRCDPISGHTALYWYRQSLGQGLEFLIYFQGNSAPDKSGLPSDRFSAERTGGSVSTLTIQRTQQEDSAVYLCASSSTYEQYFGPGTRLTVT.

The rearrangement uses TRBV27 and TRBJ1-1; D perhaps matches TRBD1 (5 bases). The CDR3 consists of 13 residues. V dropped 7 bases and J dropped 10 bases, with 19 bases sitting between them. Looked up from germline, CDR1 is MNHEY and CDR2 is SMNVEV (reference sequence). The CDR3 DNA sequence: TGTGCCAGCAACGCCGCGGGGGGGAAGGGAGCTTTCTTT. This codes for CASNAAGGKGAFF.

The gene calls are TRBV4-1 and TRBJ2-2, with D perhaps TRBD2 (6 bases). The CDR3 consists of 16 residues. CDR1 and CDR2 from the germline V gene are MGHRA and YSYEKL. Trimming removed 3 bases from V and 7 bases from J, with 18 bases in between. The CDR3 loop is CASSQSIAEGGGELFF. In DNA form, the CDR3 reads TGCGCCAGCAGCCAGTCAATAGCGGAGGGCGGCGGGGAGCTGTTTTTT.

This clone has just a few counts. CDR3: CASSGLIGGTGGSYNEQFF. The CDR3 region has the DNA TGCGCCAGCAGTGGATTAATTGGTGGGACAGGGGGCTCCTACAATGAGCAGTTCTTC. The chain couples TRBV10-2 to TRBJ2-1; 11 positions match TRBD1. The germline CDR1 and CDR2 sequences are WSHSY and SAAADI. Trimming at V came to 4 bases and at J to 0 bases, leaving 11 bases not matched to a gene. The CDR3 totals 19 residues.

This chain joins TRBV18 and TRBJ2-5, with D perhaps matching TRBD1 (6 bases). CDR1 and CDR2 (germline): KGHSH, LQKENI. The CDR3 runs to 14 residues. V was pared by 1 base and J by 4 bases, with 10 bases between. The chain's CDR3 is CASSPQQGPETQYF. CDR3 coding DNA: TGTGCCAGCTCACCACAACAGGGCCCAGAGACCCAGTACTTC. The full variable domain, completed using reference TRBV18 and TRBJ2-5, is NAGVMQNPRHLVRRRGQEARLRCSPMKGHSHVYWYRQLPEEGLKFMVYLQKENIIDESGMPKERFSAEFPKEGPSILRIQQVVRGDSAAYFCASSPQQGPETQYFGPGTRLLVL.

This chain links TRBV7-9 with TRBJ2-1, with 8 bases identical to TRBD2. Germline CDR1 reads SEHNR; CDR2 reads FQNEAQ (reference sequence). This CDR3 region has 16 residues. The J segment lost 3 bases and the V segment lost 5 bases, leaving 9 bases of the junction unmatched. CDR3 sequence reads: CASSLSLSGSYNEQFF. CDR3 in DNA: TGTGCCAGCAGCCTCTCTCTGAGCGGGAGCTACAATGAGCAGTTCTTC.

Within the sample, this clone is medium-sized. This chain links TRBV5-1 with TRBJ2-7; no reliable D call. The CDR3 extends over 17 amino acids. Germline loops: CDR1 SGHRS, CDR2 YFSETQ. V was pared by 0 bases and J by 1 base, with 17 bases between. The CDR3 DNA is TGCGCCAGCAGCTTGGCCACTCCCTCGCATCGGTCCTACGAGCAGTACTTC. Translation: CASSLATPSHRSYEQYF. Full variable domain (missing parts from reference TRBV5-1 and TRBJ2-7): KAGVTQTPRYLIKTRGQQVTLSCSPISGHRSVSWYQQTPGQGLQFLFEYFSETQRNKGNFPGRFSGRQFSNSRSEMNVSTLELGDSALYLCASSLATPSHRSYEQYFGPGTRLTVT.

The chain couples TRBV4-1 to TRBJ2-3; D perhaps matches TRBD1 (8 bases). This CDR3 has 20 residues. CDR1 and CDR2 from the germline V gene are MGHRA and YSYEKL. V lost 2 bases and J lost 1, with 25 bases in between. The CDR3 is CASSQKQGAGEGRRTDTQYF. CDR3 in DNA: TGCGCCAGCAGCCAAAAGCAGGGGGCGGGAGAAGGGAGACGCACAGATACGCAGTATTTT.

This chain connects TRBV20-1 to TRBJ2-1; D gene ambiguous. V was cut by 0 bases and J by 10 bases, with 7 bases left in between. The CDR3 is made up of 11 amino acids. Germline V gene data show CDR1 as DFQATT and CDR2 as SNEGSKA (reference sequence). The chain's CDR3 is CSARDEREQFF. The CDR3 bases are TGCAGTGCTAGAGACGAGAGGGAGCAGTTCTTC.

The chain uses TRBV19 and TRBJ1-5; the D is unclear. The ends were cut back, 3 bases at V and 3 bases at J, with 18 bases in the middle. The CDR3 runs 17 residues. Germline values: CDR1 LNHDA, CDR2 SQIVND (reference sequence). This CDR3 is CASSIVTVLFINQPQHF. CDR3 in DNA: TGTGCCAGTAGTATTGTAACAGTCCTTTTTATCAATCAGCCCCAGCATTTT.